These T cell receptor beta chains were read from a single sample in a study of PD-1 blockade in classical Hodgkin lymphoma. Some clones are missing from TCRdb's copy, which holds only in-frame ones; the method was immunoSEQ multiplex PCR. The repertoire has about 39,000 clones, around 80% of them found once; the top ten carry 37%. Here the sequenced sample was peripheral blood mononuclear cells (PBMCs), taken before the fourth cycle of nivolumab. The receptors come from a human donor with classical Hodgkin lymphoma. Both conserved end residues are part of each CDR3. Fields, in order: J gene, V gene, clone size, D gene, CDR3 length, CDR3 DNA, CDR3 protein. D genes are given only for firm matches. Size is stated for part of the rows, as once, few or many counts, or as a class when the clone is expanded.

TRBJ2-4 TRBV5-6 . . 18 TGTGCCAGCAGCCAATTCTTCGGGGCCTACCTAGCCAAAAACATTCAGTACTTC CASSQFFGAYLAKNIQYF
TRBJ2-5 TRBV29-1 . . 12 TGCAGCGTTAGGGCGGGTCAAGAGACCCAGTACTTC CSVRAGQETQYF
TRBJ1-1 TRBV18 . . 15 TGTGCCAGCTCACCCCGACAGCCCCAGGACACTGAAGCTTTCTTT CASSPRQPQDTEAFF
TRBJ1-5 TRBV28 . . 12 TGTGCCAGCACCCTGGTAGGACAGCCCCAGCATTTT CASTLVGQPQHF
TRBJ1-6 TRBV10-3 . . 12 TGTGCCATCTCCGACAATAATTCACCCCTCCACTTT CAISDNNSPLHF
TRBJ2-7 TRBV5-6 . . 11 TGTGCCAGCAGCTTTCACTACGAGCAGTACTTC CASSFHYEQYF
TRBJ2-3 TRBV6-4 few . 15 TGTGCCAGCAGTGACCAGGGAATGAACACAGATACGCAGTATTTT CASSDQGMNTDTQYF
TRBJ1-1 TRBV7-2 . TRBD1 15 TGTGCCAGCAGCACAAAAGGCCGGGACAGGGGGGAGGCTTTCTTT CASSTKGRDRGEAFF
TRBJ2-7 TRBV19 . . 14 TGTGCCAGTAGTATAGTAGGAGACAGGCCCGAGCAGTACTTC CASSIVGDRPEQYF
TRBJ2-7 TRBV6-6 . . 14 TGTGCCAGCAGCCCGGATTACATCTCCTACGAGCAGTACTTC CASSPDYISYEQYF
TRBJ1-1 TRBV5-4 . . 15 TGTGCCAGCAGCTTGGGCGGCCCCAAGAACACTGAAGCTTTCTTT CASSLGGPKNTEAFF
TRBJ2-5 TRBV4-2 few TRBD2 17 TGTGCCAGCAGCCCCACTTTTTCCCTAGCGGGGGAAGAGACCCAGTACTTC CASSPTFSLAGEETQYF
TRBJ2-2 TRBV9 . TRBD1 16 TGTGCCAGCAGCATCAGGGGGCGGGTGGGCACCGGGGAGCTGTTTTTT CASSIRGRVGTGELFF
TRBJ2-5 TRBV18 . TRBD1 15 TGTGCCAGCTCACGGGGACAGGGGGCCCAAGAGACCCAGTACTTC CASSRGQGAQETQYF
TRBJ1-2 TRBV5-6 few . 13 TGTGCCAGCAGCTTGGAAGTTCTCGGTGGCTACACCTTC CASSLEVLGGYTF
TRBJ2-5 TRBV30 once TRBD2 13 TGTGCCTGGGGGGGGACTAGCCCAGAGACCCAGTACTTC CAWGGTSPETQYF
TRBJ1-2 TRBV28 . . 14 TGTGCCAGCAGGACCGACACCGGAATCTATGGCTACACCTTC CASRTDTGIYGYTF
TRBJ1-1 TRBV11-3 . . 14 TGTGCCAGCAGCTTTGCAGACCTGGGTGTTGAAGCTTTCTTT CASSFADLGVEAFF
TRBJ2-7 TRBV28 few . 14 TGTGCCAGCCGGTTGGACAATGGCCCTACGGTCCAGTACTTC CASRLDNGPTVQYF
TRBJ2-3 TRBV7-3 . . 13 TGTGCCAGCAGCCGAACCCCCAAAGATACGCAGTATTTT CASSRTPKDTQYF
TRBJ2-3 TRBV27 . . 14 TGTGCCAGCGCCCAGTGGGGAACCCAAGATACGCAGTATTTT CASAQWGTQDTQYF
TRBJ1-4 TRBV6-6 few TRBD1 11 TGTGCCAGCAGTTACTACGGGACAGTTTTTTTT CASSYYGTVFF
TRBJ2-2 TRBV19 . TRBD2 17 TGTGCCAGTAGTATAGAGGGCGGGGGAACGAACACCGGGGAGCTGTTTTTT CASSIEGGGTNTGELFF
TRBJ1-3 TRBV4-3 many . 15 TGCGCCAGCAGCCAGGACCGGGAGGCTGGAAACACCATATATTTT CASSQDREAGNTIYF
TRBJ2-7 TRBV7-9 . . 14 TGTGCCAGCAGTCCGGGACCGCAATCCTACGAGCAGTACTTC CASSPGPQSYEQYF
TRBJ2-3 TRBV29-1 . TRBD1 12 TGCAGCGTTACAGGGGGCACAGGTACGCAGTATTTT CSVTGGTGTQYF
TRBJ2-1 TRBV7-9 once TRBD1 15 TGTGCCAGCAGCTTCGGACAGGGGGAGTACAATGAGCAGTTCTTC CASSFGQGEYNEQFF
TRBJ2-3 TRBV5-1 . . 14 TGCGCCAGCAGCCGGGACCGTAGCACAGATACGCAGTATTTT CASSRDRSTDTQYF
TRBJ1-2 TRBV27 . . 12 TGTGCCAGCAGCCCCCTCGACGGATTTTGCACCTTC CASSPLDGFCTF
TRBJ1-2 TRBV7-3 . TRBD1 17 TGTGCCAGCAGCCCCCGGGACAGGGGGCTCTTAGGCTATGGCTACACCTTC CASSPRDRGLLGYGYTF
TRBJ2-3 TRBV4-2 . . 18 TGTGCCAGCAGCCAAGGGGTTCTTTTGGGGGGAAGCACAGATACGCAGTATTTT CASSQGVLLGGSTDTQYF
TRBJ1-5 TRBV19 few TRBD1 15 TGTGCCAGTAGTATTACAGGGGGAGGCAATCAGCCCCAGCATTTT CASSITGGGNQPQHF
TRBJ2-7 TRBV10-3 . TRBD1 14 TGTGCCACCGTGGCCCGGGACAGTTCCTACGAGCAGTACTTC CATVARDSSYEQYF
TRBJ1-1 TRBV7-9 . TRBD1 17 TGTGCCAGCAGGTACCCGGACTGGGACAGGGAAGACTCTGAAGCTTTCTTT CASRYPDWDREDSEAFF
TRBJ2-3 TRBV7-3 . TRBD2 15 TGTGCCAGCAGAGCCGGGGGGGCCTTAACAGATACGCAGTATTTT CASRAGGALTDTQYF
TRBJ2-5 TRBV18 . . 14 TGTGCCAGCTCACAGCGGGCAGAAGGGGAGACCCAGTACTTC CASSQRAEGETQYF
TRBJ1-2 TRBV19 . . 12 TGTGCCAGTAGGAATCCCCCTTATGGCTACACCTTC CASRNPPYGYTF
TRBJ1-5 TRBV19 . TRBD1 14 TGTGCCAGTAGTTTAACAGGGGGCCGTCAGCCCCAGCATTTT CASSLTGGRQPQHF
TRBJ1-6 TRBV6-6 . . 13 TGTGCCAGCACCATACAGGCAAATTCACCCCTCCACTTT CASTIQANSPLHF
TRBJ1-2 TRBV25-1 . . 11 TGTGCCAGCAGCGCGGGGACCCTCGTAACCTTC CASSAGTLVTF
TRBJ1-6 TRBV4-3 few . 15 TGCGCCAGCAGCCAAGGATGGGCAGTTAATTCACCCCTCCACTTT CASSQGWAVNSPLHF
TRBJ1-3 TRBV7-8 . . 11 TGTGCCAGCAGCTCGGTTAACACCATATATTTT CASSSVNTIYF
TRBJ1-1 TRBV27 . TRBD1 15 TGTGCCAGCTGTCCTTGGGGACAGGGGAACACTGAAGCTTTCTTT CASCPWGQGNTEAFF
TRBJ1-1 TRBV5-1 few . 13 TGCGCCAGCAGCTTAGGGGACCAAAGGGAAGCTTTCTTT CASSLGDQREAFF
TRBJ2-2 TRBV5-1 . TRBD2 16 TGCGCCAGCAGCGTCACTAGCGGGGGAAGCACCGGGGAGCTGTTTTTT CASSVTSGGSTGELFF
TRBJ1-2 TRBV6-8 medium-sized . 16 TGTGCCAGCAGTTACTCTGGGGTAGACAGAGGCCATGGCTACACCTTC CASSYSGVDRGHGYTF